This TCR beta chain was identified in a study of shared clonotypes between healthy human individuals. Notes on this clone: Its antigen is as yet unknown.

Clones were sequenced by immunoSEQ multiplex PCR, and TCRdb holds only the in-frame ones, with some missing. The repertoire holds approximately 2.3 million clones, with more than 80% as singletons. Germline CDR1 and CDR2: MDHEN and SYDVKM. Trimming took off 7 bases at V and 0 bases at J, with 10 bases between the two ends. CDR3 length: 14 amino acids. Study findings and constraints: Shared clonotypes across all four donors exceeded non-shared ones in generation probability. The sole specimen, blood, was sampled, and tissue repertoires likely differ.

This TCR was sampled from a man younger than 30 in good health. Some clones in this sample may be carry-over from other donors' samples. The sequencing sample was made of naive CD4+ T cells from PBMCs. Subset in this sample: CD45RA+ positively selected. This chain connects TRBV28 to TRBJ1-3; no clear D gene. The CDR3 sequence is CASIGLRSGNTIYF. The CDR3, as DNA: TGTGCCAGCATCGGGCTTCGCTCTGGAAACACCATATATTTT.